This T cell receptor (beta chain) was identified in a study of radiotherapy plus CTLA-4 blockade in lung cancer. On the study more broadly: Objective response rate was 18%; disease control rate, around 31%.

Sequencing was performed with immunoSEQ multiplex PCR; in TCRdb, only in-frame clones are kept and a portion is missing. In the table there are around 40,000 clones, about 75% of which are singletons. This clone was counted only a few times. What it binds is not known. Study conclusions and caveats: Following radiotherapy plus ipilimumab, tumor-derived TCR clones expanded in the blood.

The source material was peripheral blood, sampled from a patient treated with radiotherapy plus ipilimumab. This clonotype was obtained from a human donor with non-small cell lung cancer who had stable disease on radiotherapy plus ipilimumab.

The CDR3 spells CASNLGQAYEQYF. CDR3 nucleotides: TGTGCCAGCAATTTGGGGCAGGCCTACGAGCAGTACTTC. The chain couples TRBV2 to TRBJ2-7; D may be TRBD1 (5 bases). The V gene lost 7 bases and the J gene lost 2 bases, with 12 bases spanning the gap. CDR3 length equals 13 residues. Germline V gives CDR1 SNHLY, CDR2 FYNNEI.